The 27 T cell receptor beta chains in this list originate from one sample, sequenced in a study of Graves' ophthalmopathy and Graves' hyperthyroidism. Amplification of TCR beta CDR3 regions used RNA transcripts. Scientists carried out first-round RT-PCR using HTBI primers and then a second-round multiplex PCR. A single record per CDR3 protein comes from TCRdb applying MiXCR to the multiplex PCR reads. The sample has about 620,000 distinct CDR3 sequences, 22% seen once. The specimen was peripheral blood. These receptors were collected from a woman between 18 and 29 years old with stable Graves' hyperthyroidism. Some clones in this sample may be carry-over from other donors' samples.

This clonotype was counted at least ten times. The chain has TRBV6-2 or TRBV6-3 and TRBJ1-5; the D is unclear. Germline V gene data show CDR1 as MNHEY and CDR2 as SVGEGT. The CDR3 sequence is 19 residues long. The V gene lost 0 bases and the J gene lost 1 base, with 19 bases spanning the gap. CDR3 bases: TGTGCCAGCAGTTACTCGTCTTACCCCAAAAAAGCGAGCAATCAGCCCCAGCATTTT. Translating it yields CASSYSSYPKKASNQPQHF.

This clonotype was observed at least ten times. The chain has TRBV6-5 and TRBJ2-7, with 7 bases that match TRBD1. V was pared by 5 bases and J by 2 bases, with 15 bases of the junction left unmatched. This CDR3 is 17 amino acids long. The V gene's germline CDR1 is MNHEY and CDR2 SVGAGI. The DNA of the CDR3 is TGTGCCAGCAGTCTCCGGGACAGCTGGACGGAACCCTACGAGCAGTACTTC. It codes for CASSLRDSWTEPYEQYF.

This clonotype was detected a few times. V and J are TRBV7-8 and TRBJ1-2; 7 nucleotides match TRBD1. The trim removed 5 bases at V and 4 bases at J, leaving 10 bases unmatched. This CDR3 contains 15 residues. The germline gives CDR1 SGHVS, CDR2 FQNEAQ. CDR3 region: CASSPYFQGGYGYTF. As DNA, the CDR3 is TGTGCCAGCAGCCCCTACTTCCAGGGGGGCTATGGCTACACCTTC.

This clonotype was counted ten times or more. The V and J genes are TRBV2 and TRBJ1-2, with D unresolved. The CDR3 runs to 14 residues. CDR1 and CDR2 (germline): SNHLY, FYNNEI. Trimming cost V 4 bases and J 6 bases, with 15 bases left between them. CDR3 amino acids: CASSANSIGDGYTF. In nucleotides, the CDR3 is TGTGCCAGCAGTGCCAATTCGATCGGAGATGGCTACACCTTC.

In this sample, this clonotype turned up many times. CDR3 region: CASSPLAGGRYEQYF. The DNA of the CDR3 is TGTGCCAGCAGCCCACTAGCGGGGGGGCGGTACGAGCAGTACTTC. The rearrangement uses TRBV11-3 and TRBJ2-7; 13 bases agree with TRBD2. CDR1 and CDR2 from the germline V gene are SGHNT and YENEEA. The CDR3 covers 15 residues. Germline trimming cut 5 bases from V and 4 bases from J; bases unmatched to any gene: 5.

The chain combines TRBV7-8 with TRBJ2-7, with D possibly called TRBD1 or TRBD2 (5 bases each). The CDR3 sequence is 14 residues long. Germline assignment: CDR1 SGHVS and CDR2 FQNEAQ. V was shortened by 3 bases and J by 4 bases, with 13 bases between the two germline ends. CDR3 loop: CASSFRGTDYEQYF. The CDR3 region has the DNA TGTGCCAGCAGCTTTCGAGGGACCGATTACGAGCAGTACTTC.

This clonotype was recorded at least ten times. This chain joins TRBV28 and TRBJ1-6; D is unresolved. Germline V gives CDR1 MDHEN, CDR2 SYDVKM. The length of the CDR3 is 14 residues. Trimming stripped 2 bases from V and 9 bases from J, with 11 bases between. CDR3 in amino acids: CASSLREFASPLHF. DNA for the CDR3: TGTGCCAGCAGTTTAAGAGAGTTTGCTTCACCCCTCCACTTT.

The CDR3: CASSRGLHGYTF. The CDR3 coding sequence is TGTGCCAGCTCAAGGGGGCTCCATGGCTACACCTTC. The V call is TRBV6-4, the J call TRBJ1-2, with 7 bases matching TRBD1. Germline V lookup: CDR1 MRHNA, CDR2 SNTAGT. J lost 6 bases, V lost 8 bases, and 6 bases had no gene match. CDR3 length: 12 amino acids.

The CDR3 sequence is CASRLGDRDYSNQPQHF. In DNA form, the CDR3 reads TGTGCCAGCAGACTCGGGGACAGGGATTATAGCAATCAGCCCCAGCATTTT. This chain links TRBV12-3 or TRBV12-4 with TRBJ1-5; 9 bases fit TRBD1. V dropped 6 bases and J dropped 0; count of bases not matched to a gene: 9. The CDR3 totals 17 residues.

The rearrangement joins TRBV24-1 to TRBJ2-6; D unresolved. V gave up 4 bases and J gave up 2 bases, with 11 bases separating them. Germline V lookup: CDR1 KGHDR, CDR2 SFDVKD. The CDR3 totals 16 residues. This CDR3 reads CATSDPLSPGANVLTF. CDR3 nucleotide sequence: TGTGCCACCAGTGACCCACTTAGTCCTGGGGCCAACGTCCTGACTTTC.

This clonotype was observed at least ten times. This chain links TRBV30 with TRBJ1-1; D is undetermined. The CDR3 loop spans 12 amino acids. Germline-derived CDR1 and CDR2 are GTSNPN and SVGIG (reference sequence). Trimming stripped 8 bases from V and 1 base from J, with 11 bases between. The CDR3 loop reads CAAATGNTEAFF. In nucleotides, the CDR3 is TGTGCCGCCGCGACTGGGAACACTGAAGCTTTCTTT.

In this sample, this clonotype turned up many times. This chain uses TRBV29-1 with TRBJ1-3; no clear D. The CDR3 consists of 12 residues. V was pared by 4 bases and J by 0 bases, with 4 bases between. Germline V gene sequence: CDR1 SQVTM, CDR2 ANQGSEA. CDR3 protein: CSVGLSGNTIYF. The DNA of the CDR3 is TGCAGCGTTGGCCTCTCTGGAAACACCATATATTTT.

The CDR3 DNA reads as TGTGCCAGCAGCCAAGGATACGGGTCCAATAATTCACCCCTCCACTTT. Translation: CASSQGYGSNNSPLHF. The chain uses TRBV11-2 and TRBJ1-6; no reliable D call. Looked up from germline, CDR1 is SGHAT and CDR2 is FQNNGV. The V end lost 5 bases, the J end lost 5 bases, and 16 bases lay between the germline ends. This CDR3 spans 16 amino acids.

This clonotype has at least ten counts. CDR3 region: CASRRSTGTYEQYF. CDR3 nucleotides: TGTGCCAGCAGGAGGTCGACAGGGACTTACGAGCAGTACTTC. The genes are TRBV7-8 and TRBJ2-7; TRBD1 is a possible D gene (7 bases). CDR3 length: 14 residues. Trimming cost V 6 bases and J 4 bases, with 16 bases left between them. Per germline, CDR1 SGHVS and CDR2 FQNEAQ.

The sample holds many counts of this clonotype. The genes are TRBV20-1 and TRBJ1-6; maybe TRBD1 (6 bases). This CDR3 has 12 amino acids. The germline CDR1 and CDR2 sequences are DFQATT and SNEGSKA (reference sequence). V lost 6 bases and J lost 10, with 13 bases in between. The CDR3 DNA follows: TGCAGTGCGGGGTCAGGGGACTCACCCCTCCACTTT. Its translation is CSAGSGDSPLHF.

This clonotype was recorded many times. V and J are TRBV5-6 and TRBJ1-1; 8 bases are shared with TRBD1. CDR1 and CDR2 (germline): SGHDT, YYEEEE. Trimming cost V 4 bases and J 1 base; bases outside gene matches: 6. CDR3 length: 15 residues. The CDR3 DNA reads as TGTGCCAGCAGCCTGGTGGACAGGGAGAACACTGAAGCTTTCTTT. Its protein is CASSLVDRENTEAFF.

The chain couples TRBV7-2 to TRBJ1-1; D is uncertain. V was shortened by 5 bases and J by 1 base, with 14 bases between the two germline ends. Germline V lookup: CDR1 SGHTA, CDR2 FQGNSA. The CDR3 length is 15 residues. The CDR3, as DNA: TGTGCCAGCAGCCCCGTGATCCCCTCGAACACTGAAGCTTTCTTT. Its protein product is CASSPVIPSNTEAFF.

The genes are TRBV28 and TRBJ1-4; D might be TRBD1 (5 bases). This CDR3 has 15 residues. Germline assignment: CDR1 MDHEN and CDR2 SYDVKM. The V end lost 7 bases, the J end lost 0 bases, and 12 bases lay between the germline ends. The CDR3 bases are TGTGCCAGCACCTTGGGGGGGGCAACTAATGAAAAACTGTTTTTT. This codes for CASTLGGATNEKLFF.

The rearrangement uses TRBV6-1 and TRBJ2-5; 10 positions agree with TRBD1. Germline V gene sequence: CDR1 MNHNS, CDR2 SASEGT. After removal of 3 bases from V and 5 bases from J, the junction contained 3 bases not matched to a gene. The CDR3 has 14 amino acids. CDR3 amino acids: CASSEGQGWETQYF. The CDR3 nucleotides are TGTGCCAGCAGTGAGGGACAGGGGTGGGAGACCCAGTACTTC.

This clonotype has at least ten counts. CDR3 region: CSAYRDRGLAIQETQYF. The DNA for the CDR3 is TGCAGTGCTTACCGGGACAGGGGGCTTGCTATTCAAGAGACCCAGTACTTC. This chain connects TRBV20-1 to TRBJ2-5, with TRBD1 matching 12 bases. CDR1 and CDR2 (germline): DFQATT, SNEGSKA (reference sequence). The CDR3 spans 17 residues. Germline trimming cut 5 bases from V and 2 bases from J; bases unmatched to any gene: 12.

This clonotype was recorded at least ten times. The CDR3 protein is CAWSVGSPEAYEQYF. The CDR3 coding sequence is TGTGCCTGGAGTGTAGGATCTCCGGAAGCCTACGAGCAGTACTTC. The rearrangement uses TRBV30 and TRBJ2-7; D ambiguous. Looked up from germline, CDR1 is GTSNPN and CDR2 is SVGIG (reference sequence). The ends were cut back, 0 bases at V and 2 bases at J, with 14 bases in the middle. This CDR3 is built from 15 residues. The complete variable domain, with remaining parts taken from reference TRBV30 and TRBJ2-7, reads SQTIHQWPATLVQPVGSPLSLECTVEGTSNPNLYWYRQAAGRGLQLLFYSVGIGQISSEVPQNLSASRPQDRQFILSSKKLLLSDSGFYLCAWSVGSPEAYEQYFGPGTRLTVT.

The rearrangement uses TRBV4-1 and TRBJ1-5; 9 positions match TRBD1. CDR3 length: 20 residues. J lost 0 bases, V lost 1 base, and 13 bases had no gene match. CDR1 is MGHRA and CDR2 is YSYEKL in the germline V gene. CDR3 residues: CASSQGMAGQGAYSNQPQHF. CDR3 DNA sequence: TGCGCCAGCAGCCAAGGGATGGCGGGACAGGGAGCTTATAGCAATCAGCCCCAGCATTTT.

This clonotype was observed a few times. The CDR3 sequence is CASTLQGANTGELFF. CDR3 DNA sequence: TGTGCCAGCACCCTACAGGGGGCGAACACCGGGGAGCTGTTTTTT. V usage is TRBV2 and J usage is TRBJ2-2, with 8 bases identical to TRBD1. The CDR3 loop spans 15 amino acids. The J segment lost 0 bases and the V segment lost 7 bases, leaving 4 bases of the junction unmatched. Looked up from germline, CDR1 is SNHLY and CDR2 is FYNNEI.

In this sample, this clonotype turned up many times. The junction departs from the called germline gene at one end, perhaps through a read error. CDR3 loop: CATSRRSLAGGLVETQYF. The DNA for the CDR3 is TGTGCCACCAGCAGACGGAGCCTAGCGGGGGGGCTTGTAGAGACCCAGTACTTT. The chain recombines TRBV15 with TRBJ2-5, with 12 bases matching TRBD2. This CDR3 spans 18 amino acids. Germline V gene lookup returns CDR1 LNHNV and CDR2 YYDKDF (reference sequence).

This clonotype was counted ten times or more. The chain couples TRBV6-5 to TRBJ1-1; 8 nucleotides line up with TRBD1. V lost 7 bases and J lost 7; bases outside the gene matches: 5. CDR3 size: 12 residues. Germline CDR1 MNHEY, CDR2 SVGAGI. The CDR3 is CASNQGAGEAFF. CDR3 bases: TGTGCCAGCAATCAGGGGGCGGGTGAAGCTTTCTTT.

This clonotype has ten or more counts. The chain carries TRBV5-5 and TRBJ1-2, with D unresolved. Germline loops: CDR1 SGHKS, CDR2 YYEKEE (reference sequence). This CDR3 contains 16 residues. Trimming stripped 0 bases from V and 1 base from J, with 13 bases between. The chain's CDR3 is CASSLARQTYNYGYTF. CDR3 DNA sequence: TGTGCCAGCAGCTTGGCCCGGCAGACTTATAACTATGGCTACACCTTC.

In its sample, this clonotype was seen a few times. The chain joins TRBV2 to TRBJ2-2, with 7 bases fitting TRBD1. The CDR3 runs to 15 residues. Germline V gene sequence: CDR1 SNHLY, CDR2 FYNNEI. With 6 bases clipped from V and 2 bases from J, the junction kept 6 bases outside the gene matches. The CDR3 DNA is TGTGCCAGCAGGGAGGACAGGTTCAACACCGGGGAGCTGTTTTTT. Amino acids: CASREDRFNTGELFF.